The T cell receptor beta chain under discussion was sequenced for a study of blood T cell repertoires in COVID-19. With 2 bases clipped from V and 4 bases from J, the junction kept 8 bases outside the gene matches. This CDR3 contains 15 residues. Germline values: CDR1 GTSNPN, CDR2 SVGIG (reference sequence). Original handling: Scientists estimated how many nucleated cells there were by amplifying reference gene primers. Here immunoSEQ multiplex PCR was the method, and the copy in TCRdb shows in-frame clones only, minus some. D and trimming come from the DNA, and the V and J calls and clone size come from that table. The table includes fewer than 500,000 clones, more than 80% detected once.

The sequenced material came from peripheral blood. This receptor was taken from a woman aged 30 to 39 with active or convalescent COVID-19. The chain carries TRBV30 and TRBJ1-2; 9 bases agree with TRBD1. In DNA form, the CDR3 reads TGTGCCTGGAGTAACGGACAGGGGCTAGGCTATGGCTACACCTTC. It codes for CAWSNGQGLGYGYTF.